The rows below give T cell receptor beta chains drawn from one sample of a study of T-cell memory formation after mild COVID-19. TCRdb re-analysed the 5' RACE reads in MiXCR, keeping a single row per CDR3 protein. The sample shows nearly 110,000 distinct CDR3 sequences, about a sixth of them seen only once. Material: PBMCs or a T cell subset sorted from them (not recorded which). Receptor source: an adult woman who had mild COVID-19 (a few samples of this study predate the infection). Cell type and time point are not known. Both conserved end residues are part of each CDR3. A D gene is named only where the DNA matches it firmly. Clone size is stated in some rows and not others, as once, few, many or a class when expanded.

>TRBJ2-7|TRBD2|NA|TRBV2
CASATSGAYEQYF
TGTGCCAGCGCGACTAGCGGGGCCTACGAGCAGTACTTC
>TRBJ2-7|NA|few|TRBV7-9
CASSSGSSHEQYF
TGTGCCAGCAGCTCAGGGAGTTCGCACGAGCAGTACTTC
>TRBJ2-3|TRBD2|NA|TRBV5-1
CASSFDGTSARDTQYF
TGCGCCAGCAGTTTTGATGGGACTAGCGCTAGAGATACGCAGTATTTT
>TRBJ2-7|NA|few|TRBV24-1
CATSAPGQDYYEQYF
TGTGCCACCAGTGCCCCTGGACAGGACTACTACGAGCAGTACTTC
>TRBJ2-2|NA|NA|TRBV2
CASSGHFTGELFF
TGTGCCAGCAGTGGTCACTTCACCGGGGAGCTGTTTTTT
>TRBJ1-1|NA|few|TRBV24-1
CATSDGNTEAFF
TGTGCCACCAGTGATGGGAACACTGAAGCTTTCTTT
>TRBJ2-7|TRBD2|NA|TRBV7-2
CASSAVEREGLISYEQYF
TGTGCCAGCAGCGCCGTGGAACGGGAGGGCCTAATCTCCTACGAGCAGTACTTC
>TRBJ2-1|NA|NA|TRBV5-1
CASSSLQGNNEQFF
TGCGCCAGCAGCTCCTTGCAGGGCAACAATGAGCAGTTCTTC
>TRBJ1-1|NA|few|TRBV7-9
CASSEGGLNTEAFF
TGTGCCAGCAGCGAGGGGGGACTGAACACTGAAGCTTTCTTT
>TRBJ2-2|TRBD1|NA|TRBV4-1
CASSQGDSGTGELFF
TGCGCCAGCAGCCAAGGGGACAGCGGAACCGGGGAGCTGTTTTTT
>TRBJ2-3|TRBD2|few|TRBV7-9
CASSFGTSDTDTQYF
TGTGCCAGCAGCTTTGGGACTAGCGATACAGATACGCAGTATTTT
>TRBJ2-7|NA|NA|TRBV27
CASRTGPYEQYF
TGTGCCAGCAGAACGGGCCCCTACGAGCAGTACTTC
>TRBJ2-7|NA|NA|TRBV5-1
CASSWRVSGDEQYF
TGCGCCAGCAGCTGGAGGGTTTCGGGCGACGAGCAGTACTTC